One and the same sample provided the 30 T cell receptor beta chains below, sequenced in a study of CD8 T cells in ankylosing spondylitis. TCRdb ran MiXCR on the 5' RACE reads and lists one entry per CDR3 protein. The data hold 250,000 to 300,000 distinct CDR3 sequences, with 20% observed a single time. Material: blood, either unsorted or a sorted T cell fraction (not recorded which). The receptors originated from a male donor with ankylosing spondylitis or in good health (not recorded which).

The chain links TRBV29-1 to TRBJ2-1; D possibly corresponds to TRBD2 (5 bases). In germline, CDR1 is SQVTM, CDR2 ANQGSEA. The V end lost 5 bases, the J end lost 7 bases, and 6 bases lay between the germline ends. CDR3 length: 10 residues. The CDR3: CSVTRNEQFF. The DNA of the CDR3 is TGCAGCGTTACTAGAAATGAGCAGTTCTTC.

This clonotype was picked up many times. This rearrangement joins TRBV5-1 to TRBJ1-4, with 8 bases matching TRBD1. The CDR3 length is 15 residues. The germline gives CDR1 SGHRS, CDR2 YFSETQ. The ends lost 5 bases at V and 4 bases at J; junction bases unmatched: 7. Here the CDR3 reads CASSETGGHNEKLFF. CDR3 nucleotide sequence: TGCGCCAGCAGTGAAACAGGGGGGCATAATGAAAAACTGTTTTTT. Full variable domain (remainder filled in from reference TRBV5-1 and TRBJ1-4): KAGVTQTPRYLIKTRGQQVTLSCSPISGHRSVSWYQQTPGQGLQFLFEYFSETQRNKGNFPGRFSGRQFSNSRSEMNVSTLELGDSALYLCASSETGGHNEKLFFGSGTQLSVL.

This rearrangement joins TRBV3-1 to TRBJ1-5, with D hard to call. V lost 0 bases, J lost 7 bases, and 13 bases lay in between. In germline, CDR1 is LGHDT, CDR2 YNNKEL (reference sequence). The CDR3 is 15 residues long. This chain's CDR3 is CASSQDGRAPQPQHF. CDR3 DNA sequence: TGTGCCAGCAGCCAAGATGGGAGGGCCCCCCAGCCCCAGCATTTT.

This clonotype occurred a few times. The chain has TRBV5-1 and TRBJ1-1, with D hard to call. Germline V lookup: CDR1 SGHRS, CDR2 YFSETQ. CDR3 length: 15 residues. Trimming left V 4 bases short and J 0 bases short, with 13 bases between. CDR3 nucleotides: TGCGCCAGCAGCGCGTGGCAGAGCCTGAACACTGAAGCTTTCTTT. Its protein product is CASSAWQSLNTEAFF.

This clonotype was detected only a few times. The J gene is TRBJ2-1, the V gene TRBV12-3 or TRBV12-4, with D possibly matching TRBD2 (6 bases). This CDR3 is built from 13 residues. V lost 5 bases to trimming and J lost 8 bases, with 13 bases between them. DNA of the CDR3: TGTGCCAGCAGTAGGGTCTGGGGGGATGAGCAGTTCTTC. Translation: CASSRVWGDEQFF.

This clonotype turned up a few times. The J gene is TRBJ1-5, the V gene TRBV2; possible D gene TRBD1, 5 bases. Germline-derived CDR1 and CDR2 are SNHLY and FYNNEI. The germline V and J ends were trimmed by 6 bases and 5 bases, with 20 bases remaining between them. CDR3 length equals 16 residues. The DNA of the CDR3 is TGTGCCAGCAGGGGGGGGTGGGGTTCCCTGGATCAGCCCCAGCATTTT. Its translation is CASRGGWGSLDQPQHF.

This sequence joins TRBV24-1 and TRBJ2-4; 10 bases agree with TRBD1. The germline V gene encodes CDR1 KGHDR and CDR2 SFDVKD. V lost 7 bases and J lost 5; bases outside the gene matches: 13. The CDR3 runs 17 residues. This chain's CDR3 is CATSKGPGQGRQNIQYF. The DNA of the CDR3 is TGTGCCACCAGCAAGGGACCGGGACAGGGGCGTCAAAACATTCAGTACTTC.

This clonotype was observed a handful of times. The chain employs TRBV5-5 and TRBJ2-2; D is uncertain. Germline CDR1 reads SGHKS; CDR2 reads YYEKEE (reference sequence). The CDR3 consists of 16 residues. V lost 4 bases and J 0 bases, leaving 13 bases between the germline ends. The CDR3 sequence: CASSLGPGSNTGELFF. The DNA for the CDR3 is TGTGCCAGCAGCCTCGGACCAGGTTCGAACACCGGGGAGCTGTTTTTT.

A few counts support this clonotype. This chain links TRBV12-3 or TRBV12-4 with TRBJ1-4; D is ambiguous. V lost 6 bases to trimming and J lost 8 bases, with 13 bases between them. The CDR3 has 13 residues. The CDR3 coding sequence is TGTGCCAGCAGGCTGTCCGGGTACGAAAAACTGTTTTTT. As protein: CASRLSGYEKLFF.

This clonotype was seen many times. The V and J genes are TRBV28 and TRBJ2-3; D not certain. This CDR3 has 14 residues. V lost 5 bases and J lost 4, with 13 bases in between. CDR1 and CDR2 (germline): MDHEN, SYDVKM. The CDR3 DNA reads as TGTGCCAGCAGTAGCCGAAAGTCCCCAGATACGCAGTATTTT. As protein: CASSSRKSPDTQYF. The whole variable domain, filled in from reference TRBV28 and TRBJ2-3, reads DVKVTQSSRYLVKRTGEKVFLECVQDMDHENMFWYRQDPGLGLRLIYFSYDVKMKEKGDIPEGYSVSREKKERFSLILESASTNQTSMYLCASSSRKSPDTQYFGPGTRLTVL.

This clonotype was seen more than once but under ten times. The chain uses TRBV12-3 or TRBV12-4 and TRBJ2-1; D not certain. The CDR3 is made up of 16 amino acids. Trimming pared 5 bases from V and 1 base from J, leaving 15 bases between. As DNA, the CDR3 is TGTGCCAGCAGTCTCGACCCGGCAAAGTCCTACAATGAGCAGTTCTTC. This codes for CASSLDPAKSYNEQFF.

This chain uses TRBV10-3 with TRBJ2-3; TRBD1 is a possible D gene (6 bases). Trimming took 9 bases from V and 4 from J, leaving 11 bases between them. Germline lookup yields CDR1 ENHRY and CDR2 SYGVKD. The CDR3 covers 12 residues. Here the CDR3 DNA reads TGTGCCATAAAGGGGACACCAGATACGCAGTATTTT. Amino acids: CAIKGTPDTQYF.

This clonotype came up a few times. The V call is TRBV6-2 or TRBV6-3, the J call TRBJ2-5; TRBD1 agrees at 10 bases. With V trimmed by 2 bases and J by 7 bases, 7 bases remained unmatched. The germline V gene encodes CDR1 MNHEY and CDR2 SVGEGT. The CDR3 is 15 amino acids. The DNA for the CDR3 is TGTGCCAGCAGTTACCAGACAGGGGGCCGAGGGACCCAGTACTTC. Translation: CASSYQTGGRGTQYF.

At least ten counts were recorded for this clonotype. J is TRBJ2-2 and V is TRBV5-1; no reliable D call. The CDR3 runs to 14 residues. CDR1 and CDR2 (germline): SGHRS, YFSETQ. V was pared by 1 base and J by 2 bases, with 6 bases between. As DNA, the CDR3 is TGCGCCAGCAGCTTGCGAGACAACACCGGGGAGCTGTTTTTT. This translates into CASSLRDNTGELFF. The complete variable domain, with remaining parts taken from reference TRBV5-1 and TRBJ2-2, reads KAGVTQTPRYLIKTRGQQVTLSCSPISGHRSVSWYQQTPGQGLQFLFEYFSETQRNKGNFPGRFSGRQFSNSRSEMNVSTLELGDSALYLCASSLRDNTGELFFGEGSRLTVL.

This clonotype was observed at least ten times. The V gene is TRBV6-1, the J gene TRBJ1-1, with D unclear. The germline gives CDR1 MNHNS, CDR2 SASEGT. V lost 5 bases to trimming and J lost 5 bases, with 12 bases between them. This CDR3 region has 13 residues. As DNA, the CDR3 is TGTGCCAGCAGTCTGGACCAGAGGACTGAAGCTTTCTTT. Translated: CASSLDQRTEAFF.

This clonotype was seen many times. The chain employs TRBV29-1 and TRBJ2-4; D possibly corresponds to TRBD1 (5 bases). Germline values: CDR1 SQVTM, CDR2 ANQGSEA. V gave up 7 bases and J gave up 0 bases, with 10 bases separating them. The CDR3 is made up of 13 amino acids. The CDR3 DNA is TGCAGCGCTCAAGACAGAGCCAAAAACATTCAGTACTTC. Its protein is CSAQDRAKNIQYF.

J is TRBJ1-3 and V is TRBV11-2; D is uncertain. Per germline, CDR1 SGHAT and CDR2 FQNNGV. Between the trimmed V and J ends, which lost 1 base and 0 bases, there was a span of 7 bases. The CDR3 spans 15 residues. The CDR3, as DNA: TGTGCCAGCAGCTTAGGGGCGTTCTCTGGAAACACCATATATTTT. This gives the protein CASSLGAFSGNTIYF.

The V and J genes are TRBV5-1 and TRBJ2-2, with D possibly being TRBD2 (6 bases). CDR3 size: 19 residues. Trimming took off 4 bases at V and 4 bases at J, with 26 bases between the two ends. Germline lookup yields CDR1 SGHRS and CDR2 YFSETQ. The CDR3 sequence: CASSASQNFGGRGTGELFF. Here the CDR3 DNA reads TGCGCCAGCAGCGCCTCTCAAAATTTCGGGGGTCGTGGCACCGGGGAGCTGTTTTTT.

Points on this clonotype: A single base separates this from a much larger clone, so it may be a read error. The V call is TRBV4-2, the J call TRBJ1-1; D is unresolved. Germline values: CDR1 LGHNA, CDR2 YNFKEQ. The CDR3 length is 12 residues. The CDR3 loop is CANSQDTVKVSF. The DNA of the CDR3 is TGTGCCAACAGCCAAGATACGGTCAAGGTCTCCTTT.

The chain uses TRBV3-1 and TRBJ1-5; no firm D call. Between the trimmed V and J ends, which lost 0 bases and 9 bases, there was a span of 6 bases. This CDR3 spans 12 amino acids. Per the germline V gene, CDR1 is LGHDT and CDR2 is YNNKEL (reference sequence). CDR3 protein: CASSQDFGPQHF. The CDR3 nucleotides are TGTGCCAGCAGCCAAGACTTTGGGCCCCAGCATTTT.

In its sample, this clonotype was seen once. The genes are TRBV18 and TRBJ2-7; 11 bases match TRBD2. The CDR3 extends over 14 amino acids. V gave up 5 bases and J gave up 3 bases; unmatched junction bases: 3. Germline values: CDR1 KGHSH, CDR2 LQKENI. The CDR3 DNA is TGTGCCAGCTCATCCCTAGCGGGGGGCTACGAGCAGTACGTC. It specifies CASSSLAGGYEQYV.

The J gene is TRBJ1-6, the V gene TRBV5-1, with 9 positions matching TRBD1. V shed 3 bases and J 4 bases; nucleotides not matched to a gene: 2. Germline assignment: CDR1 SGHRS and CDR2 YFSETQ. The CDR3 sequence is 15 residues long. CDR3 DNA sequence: TGCGCCAGCAGCTGGGGACAGGGATATAATTCACCCCTCCACTTT. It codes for CASSWGQGYNSPLHF. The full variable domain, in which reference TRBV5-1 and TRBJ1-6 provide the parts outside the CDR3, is KAGVTQTPRYLIKTRGQQVTLSCSPISGHRSVSWYQQTPGQGLQFLFEYFSETQRNKGNFPGRFSGRQFSNSRSEMNVSTLELGDSALYLCASSWGQGYNSPLHFGNGTRLTVT.

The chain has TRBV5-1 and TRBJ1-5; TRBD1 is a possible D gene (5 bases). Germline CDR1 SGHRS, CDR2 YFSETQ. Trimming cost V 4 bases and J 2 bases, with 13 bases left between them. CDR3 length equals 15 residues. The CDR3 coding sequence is TGCGCCAGCAGCCAGATTCCGGGGGGCAATCAGCCCCAGCATTTT. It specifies CASSQIPGGNQPQHF.

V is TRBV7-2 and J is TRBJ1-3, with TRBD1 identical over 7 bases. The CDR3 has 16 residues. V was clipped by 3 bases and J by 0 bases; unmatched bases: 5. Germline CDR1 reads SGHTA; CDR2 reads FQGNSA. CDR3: CASSLYGTDSGNTIYF. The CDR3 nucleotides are TGTGCCAGCAGCTTGTACGGGACAGACTCTGGAAACACCATATATTTT.

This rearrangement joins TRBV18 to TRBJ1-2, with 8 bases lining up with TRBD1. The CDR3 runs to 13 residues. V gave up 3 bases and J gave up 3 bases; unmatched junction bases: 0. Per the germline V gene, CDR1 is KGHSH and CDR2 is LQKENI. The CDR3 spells CASSPGQDYGYTF. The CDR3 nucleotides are TGTGCCAGCTCACCGGGACAGGACTATGGCTACACCTTC.

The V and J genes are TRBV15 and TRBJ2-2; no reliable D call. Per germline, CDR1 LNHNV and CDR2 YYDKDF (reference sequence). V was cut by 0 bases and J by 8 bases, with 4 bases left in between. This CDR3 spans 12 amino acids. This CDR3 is CATSRELGELFF. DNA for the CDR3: TGTGCCACCAGCAGAGAGTTGGGGGAGCTGTTTTTT.

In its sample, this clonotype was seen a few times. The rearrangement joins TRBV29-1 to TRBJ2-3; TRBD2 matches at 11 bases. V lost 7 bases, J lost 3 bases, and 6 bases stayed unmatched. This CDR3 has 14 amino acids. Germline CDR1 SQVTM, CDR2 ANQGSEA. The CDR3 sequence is CSAILAGGTDTQYF. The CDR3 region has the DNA TGCAGCGCCATCCTAGCGGGGGGAACAGATACGCAGTATTTT.

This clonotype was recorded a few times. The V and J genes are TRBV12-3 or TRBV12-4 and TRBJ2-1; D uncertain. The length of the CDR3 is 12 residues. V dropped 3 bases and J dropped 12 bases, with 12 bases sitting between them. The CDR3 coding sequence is TGTGCCAGCAGTTTTGAAGGCCGCGGGCAGTTCTTC. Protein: CASSFEGRGQFF.

CDR3 protein: CSARGHGGLGTGELFF. The CDR3 DNA reads TGCAGTGCTAGAGGGCACGGGGGGTTGGGCACCGGGGAGCTGTTTTTT. V is TRBV20-1 and J is TRBJ2-2; 7 positions agree with TRBD2. From germline, CDR1 is DFQATT and CDR2 SNEGSKA (reference sequence). Unmatched junction bases numbered 9, after V lost 1 base and J lost 4 bases. The CDR3 contains 16 residues.

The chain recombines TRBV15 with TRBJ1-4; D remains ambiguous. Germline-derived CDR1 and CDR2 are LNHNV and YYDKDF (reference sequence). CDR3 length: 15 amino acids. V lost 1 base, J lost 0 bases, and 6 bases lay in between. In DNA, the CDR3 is TGTGCCACCAGCAGAGGTGGGCCAACTAATGAAAAACTGTTTTTT. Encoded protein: CATSRGGPTNEKLFF.